This T cell receptor (beta chain) was sequenced for a study of blood T cell repertoires in COVID-19. Study at large: Researchers got acute and convalescent COVID-19 samples from the United States, Italy and Spain. T cells, B-cell-depleted T cells, or PBMCs supplied cDNA or gDNA.

Enrollment of patients from Seattle took place during active infection, with longitudinal follow-up. As handled by the study authors: Quantification of nucleated cells was approximated via reference gene primer amplification. Sequencing was performed with immunoSEQ multiplex PCR; in TCRdb, only in-frame clones are kept and a portion is missing. The D gene and trimming were derived from the DNA, and the V and J assignments and clone size from that table. Of more than 250,000 clones listed, around 89% were seen once; the top ten hold 5.5% to 8%. Sequencing used peripheral blood. The TCR comes from a woman between 45 and 60 years old with COVID-19, enrolled during active disease.

The CDR3 sequence: CASSPRTGGEDEKLFF. CDR3 DNA: TGTGCCAGCAGCCCCCGGACAGGGGGGGAGGATGAAAAACTGTTTTTT. The V gene is TRBV11-2, the J gene TRBJ1-4, with 10 bases identical to TRBD1. V gave up 5 bases and J gave up 6 bases; unmatched junction bases: 9. Germline V gene data show CDR1 as SGHAT and CDR2 as FQNNGV. The CDR3 has 16 amino acids.